The 9 T cell receptor beta chains given below trace back to one sample, sequenced in a study of blood T cell repertoires in COVID-19. TCRdb's table, derived via immunoSEQ multiplex PCR, lists solely in-frame clones and lacks some. The sample has 150,000 to 200,000 clones; 65% to 85% are singletons. Sequenced input: PBMCs or T cells enriched from blood (not recorded which). Receptor source: a woman in her sixties or seventies who had recovered from COVID-19.

This chain links TRBV2 with TRBJ2-2; 10 positions agree with TRBD2. V was clipped by 6 bases and J by 5 bases; unmatched bases: 9. The CDR3 runs to 16 residues. The germline V gene encodes CDR1 SNHLY and CDR2 FYNNEI. The CDR3 loop reads CASRASGGPGTGELFF. The CDR3 nucleotides are TGTGCCAGCAGGGCTAGCGGGGGTCCCGGTACCGGGGAGCTGTTTTTT. Full variable domain (outside the CDR3, taken from reference TRBV2 and TRBJ2-2): EPEVTQTPSHQVTQMGQEVILRCVPISNHLYFYWYRQILGQKVEFLVSFYNNEISEKSEIFDDQFSVERPDGSNFTLKIRSTKLEDSAMYFCASRASGGPGTGELFFGEGSRLTVL.

The rearrangement uses TRBV2 and TRBJ2-3, with D tentatively TRBD2 (6 bases). CDR1 SNHLY and CDR2 FYNNEI come from the germline V gene. The germline V and J ends were trimmed by 6 bases and 3 bases, with 10 bases remaining between them. This CDR3 is built from 13 residues. The CDR3 DNA reads TGTGCCAGCAGGGGGGGACCTACAGATACGCAGTATTTT. Amino acids: CASRGGPTDTQYF.

The V and J genes are TRBV7-8 and TRBJ2-7; D not certain. V was pared by 1 base and J by 6 bases, with 13 bases between. The CDR3 length is 14 residues. Per the germline V gene, CDR1 is SGHVS and CDR2 is FQNEAQ. In DNA form, the CDR3 reads TGTGCCAGCAGCTTAGGGAGCCGACTCGGCGAGCAGTACTTC. It translates to CASSLGSRLGEQYF.

In nucleotides, the CDR3 is TGTGCCAGCAGCCCGACAGGGATCGATGAGCAGTTCTTC. It is translated as CASSPTGIDEQFF. The V gene is TRBV3-1 (or the pseudogene TRBV3-2), the J gene TRBJ2-1; TRBD1 aligns across 7 bases. The germline V gene encodes CDR1 LGHDT and CDR2 YNNKEL (reference sequence). J was trimmed by 8 bases and V by 4 bases; bases with no gene match: 5. The CDR3 covers 13 residues.

This rearrangement joins TRBV28 to TRBJ2-5, with D possibly being TRBD2 (6 bases). The CDR3 covers 15 residues. Germline CDR1 is MDHEN and CDR2 is SYDVKM. Trimming cost V 6 bases and J 3 bases, with 17 bases left between them. This CDR3 reads CASSPTRLEKETQYF. The CDR3 nucleotides are TGTGCCAGCAGCCCTACCCGACTAGAAAAAGAGACCCAGTACTTC.

This chain uses TRBV7-3 with TRBJ2-3, with 9 bases lining up with TRBD2. CDR1 is SGHTA and CDR2 is FQGTGA in the germline V gene. CDR3 length: 15 amino acids. Germline trimming cut 5 bases from V and 7 bases from J; bases unmatched to any gene: 10. CDR3 protein: CASSPSGEVGNTQYF. Written as DNA, the CDR3 is TGTGCCAGCAGCCCTAGCGGGGAGGTTGGAAATACGCAGTATTTT.

The CDR3 sequence is CASSFSRGVREQYF. The CDR3 coding sequence is TGTGCCAGCAGTTTTTCCAGGGGTGTCAGAGAGCAGTACTTC. The chain has TRBV28 and TRBJ2-7; maybe TRBD1 (6 bases). This CDR3 is built from 14 residues. CDR1 and CDR2 from the germline V gene are MDHEN and SYDVKM. V shed 3 bases and J shed 7 bases, with 16 bases lying between them.

The chain employs TRBV7-8 and TRBJ2-7; 7 bases are shared with TRBD1. The CDR3 is 14 amino acids. The trim removed 1 base at V and 6 bases at J, leaving 6 bases unmatched. Germline CDR1 and CDR2: SGHVS and FQNEAQ. CDR3: CASSLEGQAGEQYF. As DNA, the CDR3 is TGTGCCAGCAGCTTAGAAGGACAGGCCGGCGAGCAGTACTTC.

The chain recombines TRBV11-2 with TRBJ1-1; no clear D gene. Trimming left V 6 bases short and J 2 bases short, with 7 bases between. This CDR3 comprises 12 residues. Germline V gives CDR1 SGHAT, CDR2 FQNNGV. CDR3 region: CASSTSNTEAFF. CDR3 nucleotide sequence: TGTGCCAGCAGTACTTCCAACACTGAAGCTTTCTTT.